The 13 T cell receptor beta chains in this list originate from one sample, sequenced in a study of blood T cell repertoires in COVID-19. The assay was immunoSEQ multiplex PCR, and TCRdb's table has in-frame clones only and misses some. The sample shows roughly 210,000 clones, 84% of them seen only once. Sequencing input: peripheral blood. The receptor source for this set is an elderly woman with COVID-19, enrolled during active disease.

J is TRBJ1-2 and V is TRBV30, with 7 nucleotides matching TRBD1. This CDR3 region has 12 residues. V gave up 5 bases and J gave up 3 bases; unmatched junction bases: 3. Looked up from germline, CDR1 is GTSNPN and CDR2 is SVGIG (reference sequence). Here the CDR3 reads CAWGGQYYGYTF. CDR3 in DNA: TGTGCCTGGGGGGGACAGTACTATGGCTACACCTTC.

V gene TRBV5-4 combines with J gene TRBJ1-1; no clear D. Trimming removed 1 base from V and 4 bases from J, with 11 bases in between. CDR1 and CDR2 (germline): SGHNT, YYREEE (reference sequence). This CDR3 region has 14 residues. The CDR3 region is CASSLYAGGTEAFF. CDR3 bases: TGTGCCAGCAGCTTGTACGCAGGAGGCACTGAAGCTTTCTTT.

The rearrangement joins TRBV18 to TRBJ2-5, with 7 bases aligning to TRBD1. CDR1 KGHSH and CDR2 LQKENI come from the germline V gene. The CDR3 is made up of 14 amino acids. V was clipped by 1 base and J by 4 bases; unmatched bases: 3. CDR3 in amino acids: CASSPRSGGETQYF. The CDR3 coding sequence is TGTGCCAGCTCACCACGGTCAGGGGGAGAGACCCAGTACTTC.

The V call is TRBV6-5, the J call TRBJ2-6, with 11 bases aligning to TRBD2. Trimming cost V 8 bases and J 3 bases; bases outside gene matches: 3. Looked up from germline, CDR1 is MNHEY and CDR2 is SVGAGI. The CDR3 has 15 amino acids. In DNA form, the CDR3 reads TGTGCCAGCTTAGCGGGGGGGCTTGGGGCCAACGTCCTGACTTTC. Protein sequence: CASLAGGLGANVLTF.

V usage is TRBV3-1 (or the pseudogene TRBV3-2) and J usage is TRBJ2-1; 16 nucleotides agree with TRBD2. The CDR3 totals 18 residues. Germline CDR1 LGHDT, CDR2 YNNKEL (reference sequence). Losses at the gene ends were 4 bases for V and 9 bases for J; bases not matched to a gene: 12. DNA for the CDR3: TGTGCCAGCAGCCCACCACCGGGACTAGCGGGGGGGGGACCTGAGCAGTTCTTC. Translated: CASSPPPGLAGGGPEQFF.

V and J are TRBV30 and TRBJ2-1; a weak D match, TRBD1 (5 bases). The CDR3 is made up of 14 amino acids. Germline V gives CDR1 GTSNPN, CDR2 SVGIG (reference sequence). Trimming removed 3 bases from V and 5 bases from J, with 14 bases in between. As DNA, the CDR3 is TGTGCCTGGAGGGACCGACAGAACCACAATGAGCAGTTCTTC. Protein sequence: CAWRDRQNHNEQFF.

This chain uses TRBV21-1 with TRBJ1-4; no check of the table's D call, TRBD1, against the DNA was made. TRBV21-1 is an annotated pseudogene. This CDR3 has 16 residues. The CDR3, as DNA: TGTGCCAGCAGCAAAGTGGACAGTGCAACTAATGAAAAACTGTTTTTT. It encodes CASSKVDSATNEKLFF.

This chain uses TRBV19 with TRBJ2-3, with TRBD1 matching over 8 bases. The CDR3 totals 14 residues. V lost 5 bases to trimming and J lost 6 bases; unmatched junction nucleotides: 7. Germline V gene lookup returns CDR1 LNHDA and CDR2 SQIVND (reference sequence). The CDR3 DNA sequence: TGTGCCAGTAGTGCAGGGGGCCTGGGGGATACGCAGTATTTT. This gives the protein CASSAGGLGDTQYF.

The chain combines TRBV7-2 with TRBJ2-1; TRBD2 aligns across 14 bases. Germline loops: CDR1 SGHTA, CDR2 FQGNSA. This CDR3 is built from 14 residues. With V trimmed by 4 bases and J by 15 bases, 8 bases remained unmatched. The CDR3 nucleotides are TGTGCCAGCAGCTCACGGACTAGCGGGGGGCCACCGTTCTTC. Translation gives CASSSRTSGGPPFF. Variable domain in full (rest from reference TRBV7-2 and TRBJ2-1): GAGVSQSPSNKVTEKGKDVELRCDPISGHTALYWYRQSLGQGLEFLIYFQGNSAPDKSGLPSDRFSAERTGGSVSTLTIQRTQQEDSAVYLCASSSRTSGGPPFFGPGTRLTVL.

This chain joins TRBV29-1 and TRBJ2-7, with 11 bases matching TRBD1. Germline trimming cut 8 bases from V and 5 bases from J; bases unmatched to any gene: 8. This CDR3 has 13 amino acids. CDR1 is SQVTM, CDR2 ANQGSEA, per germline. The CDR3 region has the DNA TGCAGCTACCAAGGACAGGGGGCGAACGAGCAGTACTTC. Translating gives CSYQGQGANEQYF.

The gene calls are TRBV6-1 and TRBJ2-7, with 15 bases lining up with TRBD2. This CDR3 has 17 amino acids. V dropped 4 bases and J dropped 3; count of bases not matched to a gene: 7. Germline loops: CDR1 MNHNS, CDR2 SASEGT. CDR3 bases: TGTGCCAGCAGTGCCCGCCCGGGACTAGCGGGGGGCTACGAGCAGTACGTC. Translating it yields CASSARPGLAGGYEQYV.

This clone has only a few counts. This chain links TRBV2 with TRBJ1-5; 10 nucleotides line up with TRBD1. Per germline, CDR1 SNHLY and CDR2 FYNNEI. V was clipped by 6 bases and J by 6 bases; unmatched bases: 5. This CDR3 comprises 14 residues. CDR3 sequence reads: CASRGTGVGQPQHF. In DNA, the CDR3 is TGTGCCAGCAGGGGGACAGGGGTGGGTCAGCCCCAGCATTTT.

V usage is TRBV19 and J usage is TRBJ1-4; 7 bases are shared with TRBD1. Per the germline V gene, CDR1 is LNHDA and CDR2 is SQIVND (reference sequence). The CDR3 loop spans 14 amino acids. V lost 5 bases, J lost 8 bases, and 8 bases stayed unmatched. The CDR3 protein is CASSEGTVPEKLFF. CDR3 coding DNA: TGTGCCAGTAGTGAGGGGACAGTCCCCGAAAAACTGTTTTTT.